This is a list of T cell receptor beta chains from one sample in a study of neoadjuvant anti-PD-1 for oral cavity cancer. Here immunoSEQ multiplex PCR was the method, and the copy in TCRdb shows in-frame clones only, minus some. The repertoire holds over 65,000 clones, with less than 90% as singletons. Sequencing used PBMCs, obtained after nivolumab (anti-PD-1) treatment. These receptors were taken from a person aged 35 to 85 with oral cavity squamous cell carcinoma. Each CDR3 is given without its conserved first and last residue. The order of the fields is V gene, D gene, CDR3 protein. D genes are given only for firm matches.

>TRBV5-6|TRBD2
ASRPRTSGGNEQF
>TRBV30|TRBD1
AWSVTGAFGYT
>TRBV5-1|TRBD2
ASSWNSGTSGNPEQF
>TRBV7-9|-
ASSLSGQRNTEAF
>TRBV5-1|-
ASSLATVQGRGETQY
>TRBV11-3|-
ASSLSPPAGSATGELF
>TRBV10-1|-
ASSEVTGAEAF
>TRBV18|-
ASSPRAVLNQPQH
>TRBV11-2|TRBD1
ASSRPYRGDTEAF
>TRBV10-2|-
ASRNHRDNEQF
>TRBV7-8|TRBD2
ASSFTGGAYPYEQY
>TRBV9|TRBD2
ASSVAPTSGRLNEQF
>TRBV6-5|-
ASRTGGKLF
>TRBV18|-
ASSATYQVGDTQY
>TRBV5-8|-
ASSLVVISAYNEQF
>TRBV19|TRBD1
ASSIDARGLDQPQH
>TRBV6-4|-
ASGRDSTDTQY
>TRBV9|TRBD2
ASSSKSLAVYNEQF
>TRBV5-1|TRBD2
ASSYQTSGIETQY
>TRBV19|-
ASSRRELTEAF
>TRBV29-1|-
SVEVTGRDQPQH
>TRBV6-6|-
ASSYSGVRNYGYT
>TRBV19|TRBD2
ASSPGLAGGSSYNEQF
>TRBV28|-
ASSSQAYLGNEQY
>TRBV28|-
ASRGQPGRGAGTQY
>TRBV2|-
ASSEISRDHGYT
>TRBV5-1|TRBD1
ASSFGTGSYEQY
>TRBV5-5|-
ASSLLIQTGSSYNEQF
>TRBV5-5|-
ASSWGNLRSYGYT
>TRBV4-1|TRBD1
ASSQDVSHRGDQPQH
>TRBV27|TRBD1
ASSTGQGEFGELF
>TRBV11-2|TRBD2
ATGEGRPDTQY
>TRBV11-2|-
ASSLDRQTQY
>TRBV12-5|TRBD1
ASGLRQGPDTQY